These 32 T cell receptor beta chains originate from one sample sequenced in a study of post-analysis software for immune sequencing data. Study-wide points: Comparison of patients with controls showed about 5 TRBV segments more frequent in patients, TRBV5-6, TRBV5-1 and TRBV20-1 among them.

Unique-molecular-identifier-tagged TCR beta cDNA libraries were used. Each CDR3 protein gets one entry after TCRdb re-called the PCR reads with MiXCR. The repertoire holds over 700,000 distinct CDR3 sequences, with approximately 30% as singletons. Antigen specificity for these receptors is unknown. The sequencing sample was made of blood. These receptors were taken from a girl aged 5-17 years with multiple sclerosis.

This clonotype has a handful of counts. The chain carries TRBV20-1 and TRBJ2-6; D is possibly TRBD1 (5 bases). The germline gives CDR1 DFQATT, CDR2 SNEGSKA (reference sequence). The CDR3 covers 15 residues. V was trimmed by 5 bases and J by 2 bases, leaving 13 bases between them. The CDR3 nucleotides read TGCAGTGCTCCCCCCAGGGCGCCTGGGGCCAACGTCCTGACTTTC. This encodes CSAPPRAPGANVLTF.

This clonotype was found a few times. The CDR3 here is CSAPPGQGTYNEQFF. In DNA, the CDR3 is TGCAGTGCGCCACCGGGACAGGGAACTTACAATGAGCAGTTCTTC. V and J are TRBV20-1 and TRBJ2-1; 9 bases align to TRBD1. With V trimmed by 6 bases and J by 4 bases, 10 bases remained unmatched. The CDR3 covers 15 residues. Germline V gives CDR1 DFQATT, CDR2 SNEGSKA (reference sequence).

The J gene is TRBJ2-3, the V gene TRBV7-2, with 9 bases fitting TRBD2. The CDR3 contains 15 residues. V gave up 0 bases and J gave up 9 bases; unmatched junction bases: 7. The V gene's germline CDR1 is SGHTA and CDR2 FQGNSA. As DNA, the CDR3 is TGTGCCAGCAGCTTAGCCACCGGGAGCGGGGGGACGCAGTATTTT. This translates into CASSLATGSGGTQYF.

A few counts support this clonotype. The V call is TRBV13, the J call TRBJ2-3; no definite D call. V lost 3 bases and J 3 bases, leaving 10 bases between the germline ends. The CDR3 is 14 amino acids. Germline V gene data show CDR1 as PRHDT and CDR2 as FYEKMQ (reference sequence). In nucleotides, the CDR3 is TGTGCCAGCAGCTTGACCCCTCAGACAGATACGCAGTATTTT. The encoded protein is CASSLTPQTDTQYF.

The chain uses TRBV29-1 and TRBJ2-5; 13 bases line up with TRBD2. The junction had 2 bases not matched to a gene; V was cut back by 5 bases and J by 2 bases. CDR3 size: 14 residues. CDR1 and CDR2 from the germline V gene are SQVTM and ANQGSEA. The CDR3 sequence is CSVPLAGGQETQYF. DNA for the CDR3: TGCAGCGTTCCACTAGCGGGGGGGCAAGAGACCCAGTACTTC.

The V call is TRBV6-5, the J call TRBJ2-5; 7 positions match TRBD2. Germline CDR1 MNHEY, CDR2 SVGAGI. This CDR3 is 15 amino acids long. V shed 4 bases and J 4 bases; nucleotides not matched to a gene: 9. CDR3 residues: CASSCPGGGRETQYF. CDR3 DNA: TGTGCCAGCAGTTGCCCGGGGGGAGGGAGAGAGACCCAGTACTTC.

CDR3 sequence (DNA): TGTGCCAGCAGTCAATCGCGCAGGGTTTACAATGAGCAGTTCTTC. Encoded protein: CASSQSRRVYNEQFF. The V gene is TRBV6-2 or TRBV6-3, the J gene TRBJ2-1; D is perhaps TRBD1 (5 bases). CDR3 length: 15 amino acids. The ends were cut back, 5 bases at V and 4 bases at J, with 15 bases in the middle. CDR1 is MNHEY and CDR2 is SVGEGT in the germline V gene.

This clonotype was counted a few times. This chain connects TRBV7-9 to TRBJ1-1; no definite D call. V dropped 1 base and J dropped 6 bases, with 6 bases sitting between them. The germline V gene encodes CDR1 SEHNR and CDR2 FQNEAQ (reference sequence). The CDR3 length is 12 residues. CDR3 nucleotide sequence: TGTGCCAGCAGCTTAGGGGCGGCTGAAGCTTTCTTT. Translated: CASSLGAAEAFF.

This clonotype was counted a few times. The rearrangement links TRBV7-2 to TRBJ2-7, with D perhaps matching TRBD1 (6 bases). Germline CDR1 reads SGHTA; CDR2 reads FQGNSA. V shed 1 base and J shed 2 bases, with 9 bases lying between them. CDR3 length equals 14 residues. The CDR3: CASSLVDSTYEQYF. The CDR3 bases are TGTGCCAGCAGCTTAGTGGACAGCACCTACGAGCAGTACTTC.

CDR3 amino acids: CSVHLGQGNTEAFF. The CDR3, as DNA: TGCAGCGTACACCTGGGACAGGGCAACACTGAAGCTTTCTTT. This chain links TRBV29-1 with TRBJ1-1; 9 bases align to TRBD1. V dropped 6 bases and J dropped 2; count of bases not matched to a gene: 7. Germline-derived CDR1 and CDR2 are SQVTM and ANQGSEA. The CDR3 is made up of 14 amino acids.

Comment on this clonotype: At one boundary the junction diverges from the germline segment, which might be a read error. The chain is built from TRBV4-1 and TRBJ2-1, with no clear D. CDR3 length equals 13 residues. Germline CDR1 and CDR2: MGHRA and YSYEKL. The CDR3 here is CASSSDSDNEQFF. CDR3 bases: TGCGCCAGCAGCTCAGACTCCGACAATGAGCAGTTCTTC.

This clonotype was recorded many times. The chain is built from TRBV15 and TRBJ2-5; weak D call: TRBD1 (6 bases). This CDR3 spans 17 amino acids. The germline V gene has CDR1 LNHNV and CDR2 YYDKDF (reference sequence). Trimming left V 0 bases short and J 5 bases short, with 19 bases between. CDR3 sequence (DNA): TGTGCCACCAGCAGAGATAAGGGCAGGGGTTTATCTGAGACCCAGTACTTC. Amino acids: CATSRDKGRGLSETQYF. Filled out from reference TRBV15 and TRBJ2-5, the complete variable domain reads DAMVIQNPRYQVTQFGKPVTLSCSQTLNHNVMYWYQQKSSQAPKLLFHYYDKDFNNEADTPDNFQSRRPNTSFCFLDIRSPGLGDTAMYLCATSRDKGRGLSETQYFGPGTRLLVL.

This clonotype was seen a single time. The junction shows a germline mismatch at one end, possibly a read error. This sequence joins TRBV7-9 and TRBJ2-2, with D tentatively TRBD1 or TRBD2 (5 bases each). Germline V gene sequence: CDR1 SEHNR, CDR2 FQNEAQ (reference sequence). The CDR3 length is 15 residues. CDR3 sequence: CASSFSRVNTGERFF. CDR3 nucleotides: TGTGCCAGCAGCTTTTCCAGGGTAAACACCGGGGAGCGGTTTTTT. Full variable domain (rest looked up from reference TRBV7-9 and TRBJ2-2): DTGVSQNPRHKITKRGQNVTFRCDPISEHNRLYWYRQTLGQGPEFLTYFQNEAQLEKSRLLSDRFSAERPKGSFSTLEIQRTEQGDSAMYLCASSFSRVNTGERFFGEGSRLTVL.

This rearrangement joins TRBV20-1 to TRBJ2-7; the D gene could be TRBD1 or TRBD2 (5 bases each). Germline assignment: CDR1 DFQATT and CDR2 SNEGSKA (reference sequence). Trimming removed 6 bases at V and 1 base at J, with 16 bases between. CDR3 length: 14 amino acids. For the CDR3, the DNA is TGCAGTGCAAAAACCGGGACGGGGTCCTACGAGCAGTACTTC. Its protein is CSAKTGTGSYEQYF.

This clonotype showed up just a few times. V and J are TRBV29-1 and TRBJ2-7, with D possibly TRBD1 on 7 matching bases. The CDR3 spans 13 residues. Trimming cost V 4 bases and J 5 bases, with 15 bases left between them. Germline V CDR1 and CDR2: SQVTM, ANQGSEA. The CDR3 protein is CSVVGPGGNEQYF. The CDR3 bases are TGCAGCGTTGTAGGTCCAGGGGGGAACGAGCAGTACTTC.

This clonotype has a handful of counts. The chain joins TRBV28 to TRBJ1-5, with a possible D match to TRBD1 (5 bases). The CDR3 is 13 residues long. Trimming shortened V by 6 bases and J by 3 bases, and 9 bases separated the two germline ends. Germline CDR1 and CDR2: MDHEN and SYDVKM. The CDR3 spells CASSPGDNQPQHF. The DNA for the CDR3 is TGTGCCAGCAGCCCGGGGGACAATCAGCCCCAGCATTTT.

This clonotype has just a few counts. One junction end disagrees with the germline gene, perhaps due to a read error. V usage is TRBV5-1 and J usage is TRBJ2-2, with D uncertain. Germline V lookup: CDR1 SGHRS, CDR2 YFSETQ. The CDR3 is 12 amino acids. CDR3 sequence (DNA): TGTGCCAGCAGTCCCGACACCGGGGAGCTGTTTTTT. Translation: CASSPDTGELFF.

This clonotype was observed a few times. The missing conserved phenylalanine or tryptophan at the end of this CDR3 makes a read error likely. V is TRBV29-1 and J is TRBJ2-7, with a tentative D call TRBD1 (5 bases). The germline V gene has CDR1 SQVTM and CDR2 ANQGSEA. Trimming took 6 bases from V and 3 from J, leaving 9 bases between them. This CDR3 region has 11 residues. The DNA for the CDR3 is TGCAGCGTGACAGCCCTCTACGAGCAGTACTGC. As protein: CSVTALYEQYC.

This clonotype occurred many times. The genes are TRBV6-6 and TRBJ1-2; TRBD1 might be the D (5 bases). The V and J ends lost 4 bases and 2 bases respectively, with 17 bases between them. Germline-derived CDR1 and CDR2 are MNHNY and SVGAGI (reference sequence). The CDR3 runs 16 residues. The CDR3 region is CASSLPGVRDNYGYTF. In nucleotides, the CDR3 is TGTGCCAGCAGTTTACCCGGTGTCAGGGACAACTATGGCTACACCTTC.

J is TRBJ2-5 and V is TRBV20-1; no firm D call. CDR3 length: 11 residues. The V and J ends lost 5 bases and 5 bases respectively, with 9 bases between them. The V gene's germline CDR1 is DFQATT and CDR2 SNEGSKA (reference sequence). DNA of the CDR3: TGCAGTGCTGCCTTTGGGGAGACCCAGTACTTC. It codes for CSAAFGETQYF.

This rearrangement joins TRBV20-1 to TRBJ1-1, with TRBD1 matching 10 bases. Per the germline V gene, CDR1 is DFQATT and CDR2 is SNEGSKA (reference sequence). The length of the CDR3 is 13 residues. V lost 6 bases and J lost 5; bases outside the gene matches: 6. The CDR3 DNA is TGCAGTGCAGAAAGACAGGGGGCAACTGAAGCTTTCTTT. Its translation: CSAERQGATEAFF.

The CDR3 here is CASSWGQRETQYF. CDR3 nucleotides: TGTGCCAGCAGCTGGGGACAGCGGGAGACCCAGTACTTC. The chain is built from TRBV7-2 and TRBJ2-7; 7 bases line up with TRBD1. Near its end, the DNA agrees better with TRBJ2-5, so the J call may be wrong. Germline CDR1 reads SGHTA; CDR2 reads FQGNSA. The CDR3 contains 13 residues.

This clonotype showed up just a few times. The rearrangement links TRBV5-1 to TRBJ1-2; 7 nucleotides align to TRBD1. In germline, CDR1 is SGHRS, CDR2 YFSETQ. This CDR3 spans 13 amino acids. The J segment lost 8 bases and the V segment lost 8 bases, leaving 12 bases of the junction unmatched. This CDR3 reads CASSTGQALGYTF. CDR3 in DNA: TGCGCCAGTTCCACAGGACAGGCCCTCGGCTACACCTTC.

This rearrangement joins TRBV7-2 to TRBJ2-1; tentative D call: TRBD2 (5 bases). The germline gives CDR1 SGHTA, CDR2 FQGNSA. The CDR3 has 12 residues. V lost 4 bases, J lost 10 bases, and 11 bases lay in between. This CDR3 reads CASSSTRWEQFF. DNA for the CDR3: TGTGCCAGCAGCTCTACTAGGTGGGAGCAGTTCTTC.

The CDR3 spells CASSPGLAGFGEQFF. The CDR3 bases are TGCGCCAGCAGCCCGGGACTAGCGGGATTTGGTGAGCAGTTCTTC. J is TRBJ2-1 and V is TRBV5-1; 13 nucleotides agree with TRBD2. The CDR3 totals 15 residues. Germline CDR1 SGHRS, CDR2 YFSETQ. Trimming removed 4 bases from V and 9 bases from J; junction bases left unmatched: 7.

The sample holds a few counts of this clonotype. The genes are TRBV12-3 or TRBV12-4 and TRBJ1-4, with D possibly being TRBD1 (5 bases). This CDR3 is built from 15 residues. Trimming stripped 6 bases from V and 5 bases from J, with 16 bases between. CDR3 sequence reads: CASRLGHPRNEKLFF. CDR3 sequence (DNA): TGTGCCAGCAGGCTTGGACACCCAAGGAATGAAAAACTGTTTTTT.

DNA of the CDR3: TGCGCCAGCAGTGACACCGATAGACTGAACACTGAAGCTTTCTTT. It specifies CASSDTDRLNTEAFF. The V call is TRBV10-2, the J call TRBJ1-1; D gene ambiguous. Germline lookup yields CDR1 WSHSY and CDR2 SAAADI. Deletions cut 3 bases from V and 0 bases from J, with 11 bases between. There are 15 residues in the CDR3.

The chain recombines TRBV27 with TRBJ2-7; a possible D gene is TRBD1 (6 bases). Trimming removed 4 bases at V and 0 bases at J, with 10 bases between. Germline CDR1 reads MNHEY; CDR2 reads SMNVEV (reference sequence). This CDR3 is 14 amino acids long. The CDR3 DNA is TGTGCCAGCAGTTCCAGACAGGACTCCTACGAGCAGTACTTC. Translated, it gives CASSSRQDSYEQYF.

This clonotype was detected a few times. The chain carries TRBV11-2 and TRBJ1-2, with TRBD1 matching over 7 bases. This CDR3 is built from 13 residues. Germline V gives CDR1 SGHAT, CDR2 FQNNGV. After removal of 5 bases from V and 7 bases from J, the junction contained 7 bases not matched to a gene. The CDR3 is CASSIGTVSGYTF. CDR3 coding DNA: TGTGCCAGCAGCATAGGGACAGTGAGTGGCTACACCTTC.

The chain couples TRBV25-1 to TRBJ2-7; D is possibly TRBD1 or TRBD2 (5 bases each). This CDR3 region has 16 residues. From germline, CDR1 is MGHDK and CDR2 SYGVNS. V was cut by 7 bases and J by 0 bases, with 19 bases left in between. The CDR3 DNA sequence: TGTGCCAGCATGCCGGGACGTCTGACGAGCTCCTACGAGCAGTACTTC. Residues: CASMPGRLTSSYEQYF.

Of note for this clonotype: One junction end does not reproduce the germline sequence, and a read error may be involved. V usage is TRBV15 and J usage is TRBJ2-7, with TRBD1 matching 9 bases. The CDR3 has 15 amino acids. CDR1 is LNHNV and CDR2 is YYDKDF in the germline V gene (reference sequence). CDR3 DNA: TGTGCCACCAGCAGAGACACAGGGGGCAGAGAGACCCAGTGCTTC. It translates to CATSRDTGGRETQCF.

This clonotype has just a few counts. The rearrangement uses TRBV9 and TRBJ2-2; a possible D gene is TRBD2 (6 bases). V lost 4 bases to trimming and J lost 1 base, with 11 bases between them. CDR3 length equals 15 residues. Germline values: CDR1 SGDLS, CDR2 YYNGEE. The CDR3 DNA is TGTGCCAGCAGCCCAGGGACTTTGAACACCGGGGAGCTGTTTTTT. Its translation is CASSPGTLNTGELFF.